This entry describes one T cell receptor (beta chain). This clone was recorded only once. Its antigen is still unknown. Base-call qualities are not available, and no considerably larger clone is one nucleotide away. TCRbeta CDR3 regions were amplified from genomic DNA using the immunoSEQ Assay, a bias-controlled multiplex PCR. As for the authors' bioinformatics: The number of nucleated cells in each sample was estimated by amplification of reference gene primers within the assay. Sequence reads were collapsed and filtered to measure the absolute abundance of every unique TCRbeta CDR3 rearrangement. Productive Simpson clonality was computed per sample as the square root of Simpson's diversity index over productive rearrangements. In TCRdb, the immuneACCESS table is reduced to in-frame sequences with V and J assigned. These tables do not hold every clone; where another copy was compared, an unresolved V gene accounts for under half, and the others remain unexplained. For V, J and clone size, that table is used; D and trimming come from the DNA. The sample table lists around 220,000 clones, roughly 87% of them with a count of one. The ten largest make up about 6% of the sample.

Relative to germline, V is 5 bases shorter and J is 6 bases shorter, with 16 bases between their ends. Taken from the germline V gene, the CDR1 and CDR2 loops are SGHTA and FQGNSA. The CDR3 holds 15 amino acids from the cysteine to the phenylalanine. The only DNA kept is the CDR3, 45 bases in frame from the first base. The data stem from a study of blood T cell repertoires in COVID-19 (dated by TCRdb to between 2020 and 2021). The study in broad terms: The collaborator samples originated in the United States, Italy and Spain and spanned the acute and convalescent phases of COVID-19. The material from the prospective study consisted of cDNA or gDNA derived from T cells, B-cell-depleted T cells, or PBMCs. The dataset comprised deeply sampled blood TCRbeta repertoires from subjects exposed to, actively infected with, or recovered from COVID-19. The repertoires were made available in a free public database intended to serve as a resource for research on the immune response to SARS-CoV-2. The samples were drawn from two sources: the first 160 participants of the ongoing ImmuneRACE study, and fewer than 1,500 subjects contributed by 6 global collaborators. A de-identified subject ID, COVID-19 status, age in years and sex were almost always included in the sample metadata. Where available, HLA class I and class II types were taken from metadata supplied by the sample provider and were not determined by assay-based typing. General conclusions and limits of the study: The quantity of clinical and demographic metadata differed by source and by participant and was supplied without curation.

In the prospective study, participants were roughly 18 to 100 years old, resided in about two dozen geographic areas of the United States, and were enrolled through a virtual design. In the prospective study, participants were assigned to cohorts based on the clinical history participants reported in a screening survey and a study questionnaire. In the prospective study, mobile phlebotomists collected whole blood, serum and a nasopharyngeal or oropharyngeal swab from each participant. Additional blood draws and questionnaires over an approximately 2-month period could optionally be provided by prospective study participants. Before DNA extraction, prospective study blood samples were shipped either frozen or at room temperature.

This TCR derives from a woman in her 30s with acute COVID-19. Sequencing was carried out using PBMCs or T cells enriched from blood (not recorded which). The rearrangement joined TRBV7-2 to TRBJ2-2; the D segment could be TRBD1, given 6 matching bases. The nucleotide sequence reads as follows: TGTGCCAGCAGCACCGCTCTACAGGGTCCCGGGGAGCTGTTTTTT. This encodes CASSTALQGPGELFF.